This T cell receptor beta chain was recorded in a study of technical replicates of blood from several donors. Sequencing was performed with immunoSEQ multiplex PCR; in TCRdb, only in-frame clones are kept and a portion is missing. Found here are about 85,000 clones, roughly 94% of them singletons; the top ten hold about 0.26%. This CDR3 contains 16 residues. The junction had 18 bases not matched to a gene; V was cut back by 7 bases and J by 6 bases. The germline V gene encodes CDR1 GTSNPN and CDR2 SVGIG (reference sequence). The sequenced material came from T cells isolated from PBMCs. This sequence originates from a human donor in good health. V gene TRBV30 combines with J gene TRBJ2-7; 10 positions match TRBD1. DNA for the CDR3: TGTGCCTTACGGGGACAGGGGATCGAGGATCGATCCGAGCAGTACTTC. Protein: CALRGQGIEDRSEQYF.